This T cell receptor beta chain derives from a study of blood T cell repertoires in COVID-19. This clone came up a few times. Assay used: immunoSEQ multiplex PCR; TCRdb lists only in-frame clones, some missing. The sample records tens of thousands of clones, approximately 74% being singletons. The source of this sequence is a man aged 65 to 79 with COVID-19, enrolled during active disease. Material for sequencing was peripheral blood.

CDR3 amino acids: CASSIGTVEAFF. CDR3 nucleotide sequence: TGTGCCAGCAGTATTGGGACAGTCGAAGCTTTCTTT. This chain connects TRBV6-6 to TRBJ1-1; 7 nucleotides agree with TRBD1. This CDR3 region has 12 residues. J was trimmed by 8 bases and V by 5 bases; bases with no gene match: 5. Germline CDR1 MNHNY, CDR2 SVGAGI (reference sequence).